These T cell receptor beta chains were read from a single sample in a study of CD8+ T cells in alopecia areata. Using immunoSEQ multiplex PCR, the repertoire was profiled, and TCRdb retains in-frame clones only, with some absent. The table includes some 150,000 clones, roughly 82% detected once. The material was CD8+ T cells sorted from blood, obtained at week 4, from a patient treated with tofacitinib. The source of these receptors is a human donor with alopecia areata. Each CDR3 is given with its conserved first and last residue. Fields, in order: clone size, V gene, J gene, D gene, CDR3 protein, CDR3 DNA. The D gene is left open where the match is weak. Expanded clones get a size class; other rows say once, few or many, or leave the size out.

>-|TRBV7-9|TRBJ1-1|TRBD1
CASSLGRGYTEAFF
TGTGCCAGCAGCTTAGGCAGGGGGTACACTGAAGCTTTCTTT
>-|TRBV2|TRBJ2-7|-
CASSAQNRAPYEQYF
TGTGCCAGCAGTGCCCAAAACAGGGCCCCCTACGAGCAGTACTTC
>once|TRBV29-1|TRBJ1-2|TRBD1
CSVGTGEGYNYGYTF
TGCAGCGTTGGGACAGGGGAGGGGTACAACTATGGCTACACCTTC
>few|TRBV10-3|TRBJ2-5|-
CAIRGETQQETQYF
TGTGCCATCAGGGGGGAGACACAGCAAGAGACCCAGTACTTC
>-|TRBV13|TRBJ2-3|TRBD2
CATSTGRGDTDTQYF
TGTGCCACCTCGACGGGGCGGGGGGACACAGATACGCAGTATTTT
>-|TRBV6-1|TRBJ1-1|-
CASSEFGRDGAFF
TGTGCCAGCAGTGAATTCGGGCGGGATGGGGCTTTCTTT
>-|TRBV13|TRBJ2-7|TRBD1
CASTRDRSSYEQYF
TGTGCCAGCACCCGGGACAGGAGCTCCTACGAGCAGTACTTC
>-|TRBV4-3|TRBJ2-3|TRBD2
CASSQDYERGGVTDTQYF
TGCGCCAGCAGCCAAGACTACGAACGGGGGGGCGTCACAGATACGCAGTATTTT
>-|TRBV7-9|TRBJ2-1|-
CASSRGRDLYNEQFF
TGTGCCAGCAGCCGGGGTAGGGACTTGTACAATGAGCAGTTCTTC
>-|TRBV5-6|TRBJ1-5|-
CASSIQGYQPQHF
TGTGCCAGCAGCATTCAGGGCTATCAGCCCCAGCATTTT
>-|TRBV11-2|TRBJ2-6|-
CASSQGWPDSGANVLTF
TGTGCCAGCAGCCAGGGGTGGCCGGACTCTGGGGCCAACGTCCTGACTTTC
>-|TRBV21-1|TRBJ2-5|-
CASSKTHASWETQYF
TGTGCCAGCAGCAAAACCCACGCTTCATGGGAGACCCAGTACTTC
>-|TRBV18|TRBJ1-2|TRBD1
CASSPGQGSYGYTF
TGTGCCAGCTCACCGGGACAGGGTAGCTATGGCTACACCTTC
>-|TRBV15|TRBJ2-4|-
CATSRDRPRGGKNIQYF
TGTGCCACCAGCAGAGATCGGCCAAGGGGAGGCAAAAACATTCAGTACTTC
>once|TRBV7-2|TRBJ2-7|TRBD2
CASSLVGGGPSYEQYF
TGTGCCAGCAGCTTAGTAGGCGGGGGACCTTCCTACGAGCAGTACTTC
>-|TRBV5-6|TRBJ2-7|TRBD2
CASSSGLAGVYEQYF
TGTGCCAGCAGCTCCGGACTAGCGGGGGTCTACGAGCAGTACTTC
>few|TRBV7-9|TRBJ2-5|-
CASSLGRTPQETQYF
TGTGCCAGCAGCTTAGGAAGAACCCCCCAAGAGACCCAGTACTTC
>-|TRBV7-9|TRBJ2-3|-
CASSYSGEDTQYF
TGTGCCAGCAGTTACTCCGGGGAAGATACGCAGTATTTT
>few|TRBV29-1|TRBJ1-2|-
CSVGLGGSYGYTF
TGCAGCGTTGGGTTAGGTGGTTCCTATGGCTACACCTTC
>-|TRBV2|TRBJ2-3|-
CASSDGTQYF
TGTGCCAGCAGTGACGGAACGCAGTATTTT
>-|TRBV13|TRBJ2-3|-
CASSKMGDTQYF
TGTGCCAGCAGCAAGATGGGAGATACGCAGTATTTT
>-|TRBV5-6|TRBJ1-2|TRBD1
CASSMGQGNYGYTF
TGTGCCAGCAGCATGGGACAGGGAAACTATGGCTACACCTTC
>-|TRBV7-2|TRBJ2-3|-
CASSLVGPVVDTQYF
TGTGCCAGCAGCTTAGTGGGGCCGGTGGTAGATACGCAGTATTTT
>few|TRBV28|TRBJ2-5|-
CATTDLRETQYF
TGTGCCACTACTGACCTCCGGGAGACCCAGTACTTC